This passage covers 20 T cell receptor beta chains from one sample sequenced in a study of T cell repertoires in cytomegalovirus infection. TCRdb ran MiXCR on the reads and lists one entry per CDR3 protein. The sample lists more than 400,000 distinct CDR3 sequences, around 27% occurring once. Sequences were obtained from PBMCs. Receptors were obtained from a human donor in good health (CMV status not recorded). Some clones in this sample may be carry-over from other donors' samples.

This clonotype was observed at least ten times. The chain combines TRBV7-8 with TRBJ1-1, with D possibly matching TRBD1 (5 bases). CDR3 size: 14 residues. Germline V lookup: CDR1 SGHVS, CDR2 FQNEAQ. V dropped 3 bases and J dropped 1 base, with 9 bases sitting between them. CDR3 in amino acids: CASSFRGTNTEAFF. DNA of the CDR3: TGTGCCAGCAGCTTTCGGGGGACGAACACTGAAGCTTTCTTT.

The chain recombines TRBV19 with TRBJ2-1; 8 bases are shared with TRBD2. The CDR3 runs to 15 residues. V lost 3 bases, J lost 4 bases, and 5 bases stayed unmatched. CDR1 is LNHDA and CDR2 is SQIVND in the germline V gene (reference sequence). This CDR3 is CASSISLAVYNEQFF. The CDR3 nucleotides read TGTGCCAGTAGTATTTCACTAGCGGTTTACAATGAGCAGTTCTTC.

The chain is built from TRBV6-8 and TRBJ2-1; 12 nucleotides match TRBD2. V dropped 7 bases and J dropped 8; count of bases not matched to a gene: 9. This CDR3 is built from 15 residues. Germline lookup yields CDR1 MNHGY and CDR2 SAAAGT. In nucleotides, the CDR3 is TGTGCCAGCACTATCGGGACTAGCGGGCTTGATGAGCAGTTCTTC. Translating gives CASTIGTSGLDEQFF.

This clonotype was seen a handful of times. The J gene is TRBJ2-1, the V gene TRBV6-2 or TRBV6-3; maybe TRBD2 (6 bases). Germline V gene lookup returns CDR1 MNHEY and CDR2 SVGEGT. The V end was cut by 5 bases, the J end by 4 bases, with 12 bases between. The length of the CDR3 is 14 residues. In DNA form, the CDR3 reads TGTGCCAGCAGTCCTCGGGGGAGGTACAATGAGCAGTTCTTC. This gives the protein CASSPRGRYNEQFF.

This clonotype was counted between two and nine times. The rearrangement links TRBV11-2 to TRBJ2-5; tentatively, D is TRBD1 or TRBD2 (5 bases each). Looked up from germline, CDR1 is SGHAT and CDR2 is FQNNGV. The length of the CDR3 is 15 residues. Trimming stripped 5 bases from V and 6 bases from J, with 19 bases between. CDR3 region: CASSMGLALGQTQYF. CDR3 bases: TGTGCCAGCAGCATGGGATTAGCGTTGGGGCAGACCCAGTACTTC.

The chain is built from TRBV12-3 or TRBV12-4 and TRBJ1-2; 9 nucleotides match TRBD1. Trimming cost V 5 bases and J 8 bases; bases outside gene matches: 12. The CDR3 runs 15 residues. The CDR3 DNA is TGTGCCAGCAGTAAGCAAACAGGGGGCGGAAGGGGCTACACCTTC. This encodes CASSKQTGGGRGYTF.

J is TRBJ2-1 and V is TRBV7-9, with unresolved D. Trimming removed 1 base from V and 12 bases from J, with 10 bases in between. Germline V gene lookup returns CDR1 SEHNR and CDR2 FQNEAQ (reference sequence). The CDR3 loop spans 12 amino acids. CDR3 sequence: CASSLDLSRQFF. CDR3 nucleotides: TGTGCCAGCAGCTTAGACCTGTCTCGGCAGTTCTTC.

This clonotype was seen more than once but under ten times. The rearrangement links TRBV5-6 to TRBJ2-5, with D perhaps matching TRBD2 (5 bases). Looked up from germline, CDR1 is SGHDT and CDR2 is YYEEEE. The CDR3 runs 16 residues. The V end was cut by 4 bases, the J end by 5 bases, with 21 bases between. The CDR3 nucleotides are TGTGCCAGCAGCCTTACCACCTTGGGCACGGGGGAGACCCAGTACTTC. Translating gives CASSLTTLGTGETQYF.

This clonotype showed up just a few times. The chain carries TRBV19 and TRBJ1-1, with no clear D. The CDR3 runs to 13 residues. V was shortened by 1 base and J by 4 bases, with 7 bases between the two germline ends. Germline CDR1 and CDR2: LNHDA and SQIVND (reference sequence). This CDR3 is CASSIASGTEAFF. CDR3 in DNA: TGTGCCAGTAGTATAGCCAGTGGCACTGAAGCTTTCTTT.

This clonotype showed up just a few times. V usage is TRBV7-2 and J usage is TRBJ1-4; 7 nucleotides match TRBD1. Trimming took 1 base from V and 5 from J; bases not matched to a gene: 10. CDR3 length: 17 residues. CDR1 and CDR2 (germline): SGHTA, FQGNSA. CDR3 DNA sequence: TGTGCCAGCAGCTTAGTGCTCCCGGGACAGCCGAATGAAAAACTGTTTTTT. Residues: CASSLVLPGQPNEKLFF. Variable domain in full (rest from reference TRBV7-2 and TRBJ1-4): GAGVSQSPSNKVTEKGKDVELRCDPISGHTALYWYRQSLGQGLEFLIYFQGNSAPDKSGLPSDRFSAERTGGSVSTLTIQRTQQEDSAVYLCASSLVLPGQPNEKLFFGSGTQLSVL.

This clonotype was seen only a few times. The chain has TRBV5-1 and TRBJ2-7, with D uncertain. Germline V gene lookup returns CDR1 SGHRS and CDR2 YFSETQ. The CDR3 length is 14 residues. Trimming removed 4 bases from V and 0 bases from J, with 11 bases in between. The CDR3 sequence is CASSDERSSYEQYF. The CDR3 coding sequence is TGCGCCAGCAGCGACGAGCGTAGCTCCTACGAGCAGTACTTC.

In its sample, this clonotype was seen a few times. The CDR3 DNA is TGTGCCAGCAGCACCGCGGACAGGGGGCTCGACGAGCAGTACTTC. Its translation is CASSTADRGLDEQYF. The gene calls are TRBV7-2 and TRBJ2-7; 11 bases are a match to TRBD1. Trimming took 5 bases from V and 5 from J; bases not matched to a gene: 8. CDR3 length: 15 amino acids. Germline V lookup: CDR1 SGHTA, CDR2 FQGNSA.

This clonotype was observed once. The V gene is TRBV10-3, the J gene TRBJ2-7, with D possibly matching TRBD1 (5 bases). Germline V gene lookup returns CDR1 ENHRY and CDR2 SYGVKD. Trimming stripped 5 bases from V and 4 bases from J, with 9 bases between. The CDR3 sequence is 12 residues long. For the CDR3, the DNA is TGTGCCATCAGTAATCAGGGTTACGAGCAGTACTTC. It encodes CAISNQGYEQYF.

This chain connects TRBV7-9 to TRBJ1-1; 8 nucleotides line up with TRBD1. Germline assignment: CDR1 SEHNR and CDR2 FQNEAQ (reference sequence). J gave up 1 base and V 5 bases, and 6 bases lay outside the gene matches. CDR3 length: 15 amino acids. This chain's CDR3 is CASSPADRANTEAFF. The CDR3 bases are TGTGCCAGCAGCCCCGCGGACAGGGCGAACACTGAAGCTTTCTTT.

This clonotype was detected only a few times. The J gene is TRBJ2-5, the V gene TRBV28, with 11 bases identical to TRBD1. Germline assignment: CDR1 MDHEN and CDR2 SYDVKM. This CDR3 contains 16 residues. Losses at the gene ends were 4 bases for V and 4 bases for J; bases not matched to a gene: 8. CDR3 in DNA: TGTGCCAGCAGTTATATAGGACAGGGGGCAGGAGAGACCCAGTACTTC. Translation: CASSYIGQGAGETQYF.

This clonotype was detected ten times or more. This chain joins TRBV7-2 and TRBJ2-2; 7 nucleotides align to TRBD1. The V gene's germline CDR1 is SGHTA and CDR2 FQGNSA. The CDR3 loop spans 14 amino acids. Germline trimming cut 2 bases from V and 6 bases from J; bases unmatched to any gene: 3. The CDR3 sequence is CASSLWQGAGELFF. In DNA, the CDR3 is TGTGCCAGCAGCTTATGGCAGGGGGCCGGGGAGCTGTTTTTT.

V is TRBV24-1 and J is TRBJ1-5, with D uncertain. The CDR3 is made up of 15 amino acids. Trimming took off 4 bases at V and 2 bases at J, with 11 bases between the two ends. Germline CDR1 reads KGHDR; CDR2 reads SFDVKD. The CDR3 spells CATSDQDPGNQPQHF. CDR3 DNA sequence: TGTGCCACCAGTGACCAGGACCCAGGCAATCAGCCCCAGCATTTT.

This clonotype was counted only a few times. The CDR3 sequence: CASSQQRGSTDTQYF. CDR3 nucleotide sequence: TGCGCCAGCAGCCAACAGCGGGGGAGCACAGATACGCAGTATTTT. The rearrangement links TRBV4-1 to TRBJ2-3, with 8 bases fitting TRBD2. There are 15 residues in the CDR3. The trim removed 2 bases at V and 0 bases at J, leaving 1 base unmatched. Germline CDR1 is MGHRA and CDR2 is YSYEKL.

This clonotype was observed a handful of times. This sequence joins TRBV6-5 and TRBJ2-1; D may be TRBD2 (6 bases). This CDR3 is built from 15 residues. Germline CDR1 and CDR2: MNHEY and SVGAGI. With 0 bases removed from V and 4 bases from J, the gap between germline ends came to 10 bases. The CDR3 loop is CASSYSSGKYNEQFF. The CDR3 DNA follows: TGTGCCAGCAGTTACTCTAGCGGAAAATACAATGAGCAGTTCTTC.

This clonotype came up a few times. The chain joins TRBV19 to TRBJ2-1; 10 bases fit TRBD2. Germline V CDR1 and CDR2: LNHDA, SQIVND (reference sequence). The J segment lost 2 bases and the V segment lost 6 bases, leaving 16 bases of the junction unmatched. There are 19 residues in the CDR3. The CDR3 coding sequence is TGTGCCAGTAGCCCCTCATGGGCTAGCGGGAGAGGTGCCTACAATGAGCAGTTCTTC. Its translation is CASSPSWASGRGAYNEQFF.